The 29 T cell receptor beta chains presented below share a single source sample, sequenced in a study of blood T cell repertoires in COVID-19 (TCRdb year 2020). The library was built by means of the immunoSEQ multiplex PCR assay. The table was pulled from immuneACCESS by TCRdb, which kept in-frame rearrangements only. Such tables lose some clones; where checked, under half of the loss comes from unresolved V genes, and the rest has no known cause. Counted in this sample were roughly 250,000 clones; 70% to 90% of them appeared once. The ten top clones hold approximately 3.5% of the sample. The sample taken for sequencing was PBMCs or T cells enriched from blood (not recorded which). The receptor source for this set is a woman aged 35 to 49 with acute COVID-19.

In its sample, this clone was seen once. The J gene is TRBJ1-4, the V gene TRBV30; a possible D gene is TRBD1 (5 bases). The CDR3 extends over 15 amino acids. Looked up from germline, CDR1 is GTSNPN and CDR2 is SVGIG (reference sequence). V lost 3 bases, J lost 6 bases, and 17 bases lay in between. CDR3 nucleotides: TGTGCCTGGAGCCGCGGACGGGGGAGGGATGAAAAACTGTTTTTT. Its translation: CAWSRGRGRDEKLFF.

This chain joins TRBV2 and TRBJ1-6, with D possibly TRBD1 on 6 matching bases. Trimming took off 1 base at V and 8 bases at J, with 12 bases between the two ends. In germline, CDR1 is SNHLY, CDR2 FYNNEI. The CDR3 extends over 15 amino acids. CDR3 nucleotide sequence: TGTGCCAGCAGTGAAGGGTGGGGGCTTTATTCACCCCTCCACTTT. Translated, it gives CASSEGWGLYSPLHF.

This clone has more than one count but fewer than ten. The chain carries TRBV3-1 (or the pseudogene TRBV3-2) and TRBJ1-1; no clear D. V lost 2 bases and J lost 2, with 6 bases in between. This CDR3 is built from 13 residues. Germline V gene data show CDR1 as LGHDT and CDR2 as YNNKEL (reference sequence). The DNA of the CDR3 is TGTGCCAGCAGCCAAACATTTAACACTGAAGCTTTCTTT. It translates to CASSQTFNTEAFF.

The rearrangement links TRBV27 to TRBJ2-1; 8 bases map to TRBD1. With V trimmed by 6 bases and J by 8 bases, 12 bases remained unmatched. The CDR3 totals 15 residues. Germline CDR1 MNHEY, CDR2 SMNVEV (reference sequence). CDR3 DNA sequence: TGTGCCAGCAGAGGACAGGGAGAGGTTATGGATGAGCAGTTCTTC. It specifies CASRGQGEVMDEQFF.

This clone was counted between two and nine times. The rearrangement uses TRBV7-6 and TRBJ1-6; 7 positions agree with TRBD1. The CDR3 length is 15 residues. The V segment lost 3 bases and the J segment 12 bases; nucleotides outside the gene matches: 11. The germline V gene encodes CDR1 SGHVS and CDR2 FNYEAQ. In nucleotides, the CDR3 is TGTGCCAGCAGCTTGGGGGACAGTGCAGTGAGACCCCTCCACTTT. It encodes CASSLGDSAVRPLHF. The complete variable domain, with remaining parts taken from reference TRBV7-6 and TRBJ1-6, reads GAGVSQSPRYKVTKRGQDVALRCDPISGHVSLYWYRQALGQGPEFLTYFNYEAQQDKSGLPNDRFSAERPEGSISTLTIQRTEQRDSAMYRCASSLGDSAVRPLHFGNGTRLTVT.

The chain employs TRBV5-1 and TRBJ2-1; D is unclear. This CDR3 is 19 amino acids long. The germline gives CDR1 SGHRS, CDR2 YFSETQ. V dropped 4 bases and J dropped 0 bases, with 23 bases sitting between them. The CDR3 region has the DNA TGCGCCAGCAGCCCATACGCCATTCAGACTTTGAGCTCCTACAATGAGCAGTTCTTC. This codes for CASSPYAIQTLSSYNEQFF.

As regards this clone: Distinct nucleotide sequences in the sample also encode this CDR3. This chain links TRBV19 with TRBJ1-1, with 10 bases that match TRBD1. Germline V gene data show CDR1 as LNHDA and CDR2 as SQIVND (reference sequence). The junction had 0 bases not matched to a gene; V was cut back by 1 base and J by 4 bases. The CDR3 is 14 residues long. The DNA for the CDR3 is TGTGCCAGTAGTATAGGGACAGGGGGCACTGAAGCTTTCTTT. Translation gives CASSIGTGGTEAFF.

This clone was seen once. The chain couples TRBV30 to TRBJ2-3, with 7 bases fitting TRBD2. Germline assignment: CDR1 GTSNPN and CDR2 SVGIG (reference sequence). The CDR3 totals 13 residues. J gave up 2 bases and V 4 bases, and 3 bases lay outside the gene matches. The CDR3 loop is CAWTGLSTDTQYF. CDR3 bases: TGTGCCTGGACGGGACTATCCACAGATACGCAGTATTTT. The variable domain in full, with the rest retrieved from reference TRBV30 and TRBJ2-3, is SQTIHQWPATLVQPVGSPLSLECTVEGTSNPNLYWYRQAAGRGLQLLFYSVGIGQISSEVPQNLSASRPQDRQFILSSKKLLLSDSGFYLCAWTGLSTDTQYFGPGTRLTVL.

CDR3 nucleotides: TGTGCCAGCAGTCCCGGGGGGAGCACAGATACGCAGTATTTT. Amino acid sequence: CASSPGGSTDTQYF. The rearrangement joins TRBV5-5 to TRBJ2-3, with 7 bases fitting TRBD2. This CDR3 has 14 residues. V shed 5 bases, J shed 0 bases, and the junction held 3 bases outside the gene matches. The germline V gene has CDR1 SGHKS and CDR2 YYEKEE (reference sequence).

The table lists this clone with a few counts. The chain is built from TRBV3-1 (or the pseudogene TRBV3-2) and TRBJ2-5, with 7 bases identical to TRBD2. There are 14 residues in the CDR3. Germline CDR1 LGHDT, CDR2 YNNKEL (reference sequence). The trim removed 4 bases at V and 9 bases at J, leaving 11 bases unmatched. The CDR3 loop reads CASSPQRGGGAQYF. The CDR3 nucleotides read TGTGCCAGCAGCCCCCAGAGGGGTGGGGGGGCCCAGTACTTC.

This sequence joins TRBV12-3 or TRBV12-4 and TRBJ2-7, with a possible D match to TRBD2 (5 bases). This CDR3 has 13 residues. The V and J ends lost 2 bases and 2 bases respectively, with 7 bases between them. CDR3: CASSLRRAYEQYF. CDR3 sequence (DNA): TGTGCCAGCAGTTTAAGGCGGGCCTACGAGCAGTACTTC.

The gene calls are TRBV19 and TRBJ1-2; D call uncertain. Deletions cut 6 bases from V and 4 bases from J, with 21 bases between. In germline, CDR1 is LNHDA, CDR2 SQIVND (reference sequence). The CDR3 sequence is 16 residues long. CDR3 loop: CASSSLTSWGGYGYTF. The CDR3, as DNA: TGTGCCAGTAGCTCTCTCACCAGTTGGGGAGGCTATGGCTACACCTTC.

The V and J genes are TRBV10-3 and TRBJ2-5, with 10 bases that match TRBD2. Germline values: CDR1 ENHRY, CDR2 SYGVKD. This CDR3 comprises 17 residues. Trimming took 7 bases from V and 5 from J; bases not matched to a gene: 16. The CDR3 loop is CAIKDSESSGSLETQYF. The CDR3 nucleotides read TGTGCCATCAAAGACTCAGAATCTAGCGGGAGTCTGGAGACCCAGTACTTC.

J is TRBJ2-2 and V is TRBV7-9, with 8 nucleotides matching TRBD2. J lost 5 bases, V lost 3 bases, and 2 bases had no gene match. Germline values: CDR1 SEHNR, CDR2 FQNEAQ (reference sequence). The CDR3 length is 14 residues. The CDR3 loop is CASSLAGGTGELFF. The CDR3 nucleotides read TGTGCCAGCAGCTTGGCGGGAGGTACCGGGGAGCTGTTTTTT.

The chain carries TRBV3-1 (or the pseudogene TRBV3-2) and TRBJ2-7; D ambiguous. The CDR3 covers 14 residues. V was trimmed by 0 bases and J by 6 bases, leaving 12 bases between them. The V gene's germline CDR1 is LGHDT and CDR2 YNNKEL (reference sequence). The CDR3 is CASSQDRVFREQYF. Here the CDR3 DNA reads TGTGCCAGCAGCCAAGATCGGGTATTCCGCGAGCAGTACTTC.

There are a few counts of this clone. The chain joins TRBV18 to TRBJ2-7, with 9 bases lining up with TRBD2. The CDR3 loop spans 15 amino acids. CDR1 is KGHSH and CDR2 is LQKENI in the germline V gene. V was clipped by 0 bases and J by 3 bases; unmatched bases: 3. CDR3 DNA: TGTGCCAGCTCACCACCGGGCGGGAGGGTCTACGAGCAGTACTTC. It yields the protein CASSPPGGRVYEQYF.

The chain uses TRBV4-1 and TRBJ1-1; a weak D match, TRBD1 (5 bases). This CDR3 has 14 residues. CDR1 and CDR2 (germline): MGHRA, YSYEKL. The V end lost 0 bases, the J end lost 6 bases, and 11 bases lay between the germline ends. Here the CDR3 DNA reads TGCGCCAGCAGCCAAGATCCGGGGGGGTCTGAAGCTTTCTTT. Translating it yields CASSQDPGGSEAFF.

The V and J genes are TRBV5-8 and TRBJ1-5; D remains ambiguous. From germline, CDR1 is SGHTS and CDR2 YDEGEE. V dropped 0 bases and J dropped 6 bases, with 13 bases sitting between them. There are 15 residues in the CDR3. The CDR3 bases are TGTGCCAGCAGCTTGGAGGCGGGAGGTGGTCAGCCCCAGCATTTT. Translation: CASSLEAGGGQPQHF.

CDR3 coding DNA: TGTGCCAGCAGCCAAGCGTTTGAAAAACTGTTTTTT. Translating gives CASSQAFEKLFF. The V call is TRBV3-1 (or the pseudogene TRBV3-2), the J call TRBJ1-4, with no clear D. The CDR3 contains 12 residues. Trimming stripped 1 base from V and 7 bases from J, with 4 bases between. The germline gives CDR1 LGHDT, CDR2 YNNKEL (reference sequence).

The CDR3: CASSLRTSSTLDGPPSQQYF. The CDR3 DNA is TGTGCCAGCAGTCTCCGGACTAGCTCCACCCTGGACGGTCCTCCTTCGCAGCAGTACTTC. This chain joins TRBV27 and TRBJ2-7; 8 bases are a match to TRBD2. Germline CDR1 and CDR2: MNHEY and SMNVEV (reference sequence). The CDR3 length is 20 residues. J lost 8 bases, V lost 5 bases, and 29 bases had no gene match.

The V call is TRBV7-3, the J call TRBJ2-3; 12 nucleotides match TRBD1. J gave up 1 base and V 5 bases, and 1 base lay outside the gene matches. Per germline, CDR1 SGHTA and CDR2 FQGTGA. The CDR3 is 15 residues long. The CDR3 reads CASSGTGGRTDTQYF. CDR3 nucleotide sequence: TGTGCCAGCAGCGGGACAGGGGGCCGCACAGATACGCAGTATTTT.

CDR3 residues: CASSLGRREYNEQFF. CDR3 sequence (DNA): TGTGCCAGCAGCTTGGGTAGGCGGGAATACAATGAGCAGTTCTTC. The chain recombines TRBV7-6 with TRBJ2-1; tentatively, D is TRBD2 (6 bases). The germline gives CDR1 SGHVS, CDR2 FNYEAQ. The CDR3 is made up of 15 amino acids. V lost 3 bases to trimming and J lost 4 bases, with 13 bases between them.

The chain employs TRBV7-6 and TRBJ2-3; D remains ambiguous. CDR3 size: 15 residues. Trimming left V 0 bases short and J 5 bases short, with 12 bases between. The V gene's germline CDR1 is SGHVS and CDR2 FNYEAQ. The CDR3 region is CASSLASGDKDTQYF. The CDR3 region has the DNA TGTGCCAGCAGCTTAGCATCAGGTGACAAAGATACGCAGTATTTT.

To note about this clone: One end of the junction does not line up with germline, which may come from a read error. DNA of the CDR3: TGTGCCACTAGTAGTCCGGACAGGGGCCAAATGGGCTACACCTTC. Residues: CATSSPDRGQMGYTF. This chain links TRBV19 with TRBJ1-2, with 9 bases that match TRBD1. The CDR3 totals 15 residues. The V gene's germline CDR1 is LNHDA and CDR2 SQIVND (reference sequence).

The CDR3 nucleotides read TGCGCCAGCAGCATCCCACTAGCGGGAGGAGGAGATACGCAGTATTTT. It translates to CASSIPLAGGGDTQYF. The V and J genes are TRBV5-1 and TRBJ2-3, with TRBD2 identical over 12 bases. After removal of 4 bases from V and 5 bases from J, the junction contained 8 bases not matched to a gene. Germline loops: CDR1 SGHRS, CDR2 YFSETQ. CDR3 length equals 16 residues.

This chain uses TRBV10-2 with TRBJ2-1, with 10 bases aligning to TRBD2. Germline CDR1 reads WSHSY; CDR2 reads SAAADI. CDR3 length: 16 residues. V lost 3 bases to trimming and J lost 9 bases; unmatched junction nucleotides: 11. The CDR3 protein is CASSEESGRAVGEQFF. The CDR3 DNA reads TGCGCCAGCAGTGAAGAAAGCGGGAGGGCTGTTGGTGAGCAGTTCTTC.

This clone was seen repeatedly, ten times or more. This chain's CDR3 is CASSQGMDIGYEQYF. DNA for the CDR3: TGTGCCAGCAGCCAAGGAATGGACATCGGCTACGAGCAGTACTTC. The chain combines TRBV3-1 (or the pseudogene TRBV3-2) with TRBJ2-7, with a tentative D call TRBD1 (5 bases). The germline V and J ends were trimmed by 1 base and 3 bases, with 13 bases remaining between them. The CDR3 has 15 amino acids. Germline V lookup: CDR1 LGHDT, CDR2 YNNKEL (reference sequence).

The CDR3 protein is CASSWQTGNPNQPQHF. In DNA form, the CDR3 reads TGTGCCAGCAGTTGGCAAACAGGGAATCCCAATCAGCCCCAGCATTTT. This sequence joins TRBV6-6 and TRBJ1-5; D possibly corresponds to TRBD1 (6 bases). With 4 bases removed from V and 3 bases from J, the gap between germline ends came to 16 bases. Germline CDR1 reads MNHNY; CDR2 reads SVGAGI (reference sequence). The CDR3 extends over 16 amino acids.

V is TRBV4-1 and J is TRBJ2-2, with D hard to call. Germline-derived CDR1 and CDR2 are MGHRA and YSYEKL. Between the trimmed V and J ends, which lost 5 bases and 5 bases, there was a span of 21 bases. The CDR3 is 17 amino acids. This CDR3 is CASSSPNTPAGTGELFF. Here the CDR3 DNA reads TGCGCCAGCAGCTCCCCTAACACCCCCGCCGGGACCGGGGAGCTGTTTTTT.